This TCR beta chain was profiled in a study of T-cell memory formation after mild COVID-19. Germline CDR1 and CDR2: SGHKS and YYEKEE (reference sequence). Trimming at V came to 3 bases and at J to 2 bases, leaving 6 bases not matched to a gene. The CDR3 runs 16 residues. TCRdb redid the calling of the 5' RACE reads with MiXCR, one entry per CDR3 protein. The profile shows some 600,000 distinct CDR3 sequences, roughly 17% of them singletons. The sample holds many counts of this clonotype. Its antigen is still unknown. Overall study results and limits: Whereas later expanders leaned CD4+, clones contracting day 15 to 85 showed a balanced CD4/CD8 makeup.

The clonotype was recovered from an adult woman who had mild COVID-19 (a few samples of this study predate the infection). Cell type and time point are not known. This chain uses TRBV5-5 with TRBJ2-1; 9 bases align to TRBD1. Input material: PBMCs or a T cell subset sorted from them (not recorded which). CDR3 residues: CASSWGTGRTYNEQFF. The CDR3 nucleotides are TGTGCCAGCAGCTGGGGGACAGGGCGGACCTACAATGAGCAGTTCTTC.